This entry features one T cell receptor beta chain sequence. It has no known antigen specificity. Base qualities are missing; no much larger clone stands one base away. The data were obtained in a study of Ad26.COV2.S vaccination and SARS-CoV-2 variants (dated by TCRdb to 2020 to 2022). In terms of the full investigation: The specificity and breadth of SARS-CoV-2-reactive T cell receptors after Ad26.COV2.S vaccination were assessed by TCRbeta repertoire sequencing. The TCR-sequenced set comprised around 30 samples: some 19 Ad26.COV2.S vaccine recipients, 5 placebo recipients and 8 SARS-CoV-2 convalescent individuals.

The paper's findings and limits, for the study overall: The authors noted that the TCR breadth and depth analyses may have underestimated total T cell responses. Ad26.COV2.S recipients had higher spike-specific TCR breadth than placebo recipients (P = 0.0014). Non-spike TCR breadth was comparable between vaccine and placebo recipients, consistent with the vaccine containing only spike. After vaccination, spike-specific CD8+ and CD4+ T cell responses were reported to show substantial breadth.

The immunoSEQ Assay was the method used to sequence TCRbeta CDR3 regions. After extraction, genomic DNA underwent amplification by bias-controlled multiplex PCR, followed by high-throughput sequencing. The original pipeline was this. To quantify the absolute abundance of every unique TCRbeta CDR3 region, sequences were collapsed and filtered. T cell fraction was estimated by normalizing TCRbeta template counts to usable DNA, with usable DNA measured through amplification of reference genes found in all nucleated cells. Repertoire TCRs were annotated as SARS-CoV-2-specific by exact matching of V gene, CDR3 amino acid sequence and J gene to a known reactive TCR set. The reference SARS-CoV-2 TCR set was derived from MIRA and filtered for enrichment in COVID-19-positive ImmuneCODE repertoires, a step that removed public or cross-reactive TCRs. Drawing on the MIRA antigens, annotated TCRs were analysed further at the level of specific ORF or position within ORF. Breadth was defined as annotated unique rearrangements over total unique productive rearrangements; depth was the summed frequency of those rearrangements. Group comparisons of TCR breadth used two-sided Wilcoxon rank-sum tests. In TCRdb, the immuneACCESS table is reduced to in-frame sequences with V and J assigned. These tables do not hold every clone; where another copy was compared, an unresolved V gene accounts for under half, and the others remain unexplained. The D gene and trimming were derived from the DNA, and the V and J assignments and clone size from that table. The sample has hundreds of thousands of clones on record, 90% to 95% of them singletons. Roughly 3.9% of the sample is held by the ten biggest clonotypes.

The time point label of this sample denotes: individuals recovered from natural SARS-CoV-2 infection. This sequence originates from a human donor who had recovered from COVID-19. Here the sequenced sample was peripheral blood, taken after recovery from COVID-19.

The DNA sequence is TGTGCCAGCAGCTTGGGTCAGGGGAGCTCTGGAAACACCATATATTTT. This is translated as CASSLGQGSSGNTIYF. The sequence links TRBV5-8 to TRBJ1-3; the D region possibly corresponds to TRBD1 (6 bases align). For CDR1 and CDR2, the germline V gene lists SGHTS and YDEGEE. Between the V and J ends, shortened by 0 bases and 0 bases respectively, the junction contains 10 bases. CDR3 length: 16 amino acids, cysteine to phenylalanine. The only DNA kept is the CDR3, 48 bases in frame from the first base.